The 21 T cell receptor beta chains reported below all come from one sample, sequenced in a study of T-cell reconstitution after alpha-beta-depleted transplantation in children. Unique molecular identifiers featured in how the TCRbeta library was prepared. TCRdb re-derived calls from the PCR reads in MiXCR, one entry per CDR3 protein. The profile shows more than 550,000 distinct CDR3 sequences, 8% to 11% of them singletons. The sequences come from PBMCs from the stem cell graft donor, collected from the stem cell graft. Receptors were obtained from a human donor who donated a stem cell graft to a child with acute myeloid leukemia.

In regard to this clonotype: A much larger clone differs by one base, so this may be a read error. The conserved closing phenylalanine or tryptophan is absent in this CDR3, likely reflecting a read error. V and J are TRBV7-2 and TRBJ1-1; the D is unclear. There are 12 residues in the CDR3. V gave up 5 bases and J gave up 6 bases, with 10 bases separating them. Germline loops: CDR1 SGHTA, CDR2 FQGNSA. This chain's CDR3 is CASSRNVAEAFY. CDR3 coding DNA: TGTGCCAGCAGCCGCAACGTGGCTGAAGCTTTCTAT.

This clonotype was recorded many times. The rearrangement joins TRBV12-3 or TRBV12-4 to TRBJ1-5, with D possibly TRBD1 on 5 matching bases. The CDR3 extends over 17 amino acids. V lost 3 bases to trimming and J lost 0 bases, with 15 bases between them. The CDR3 reads CASSFKGRGSSNQPQHF. DNA for the CDR3: TGTGCCAGCAGTTTCAAAGGGAGGGGTAGTAGCAATCAGCCCCAGCATTTT.

This clonotype was seen only a few times. The DNA for the CDR3 is TGTGCCAGCAGCCCCGCGACGAACTATGGCTACACCTTC. Amino acid sequence: CASSPATNYGYTF. The J gene is TRBJ1-2, the V gene TRBV12-3 or TRBV12-4; D gene uncertain. V was shortened by 6 bases and J by 2 bases, with 10 bases between the two germline ends. CDR3 length: 13 amino acids.

A few counts support this clonotype. The chain is built from TRBV20-1 and TRBJ2-7; 8 positions agree with TRBD2. Germline CDR1 is DFQATT and CDR2 is SNEGSKA (reference sequence). V lost 7 bases to trimming and J lost 2 bases; unmatched junction nucleotides: 7. CDR3 length: 13 residues. The CDR3 here is CSGQAGAAYEQYF. For the CDR3, the DNA is TGCAGTGGGCAAGCGGGAGCGGCCTACGAGCAGTACTTC.

The chain uses TRBV20-1 and TRBJ1-1; D is possibly TRBD1 (5 bases). V was pared by 6 bases and J by 7 bases, with 21 bases between. The length of the CDR3 is 14 residues. The germline gives CDR1 DFQATT, CDR2 SNEGSKA (reference sequence). The DNA of the CDR3 is TGCAGTGCCCCCTTGGTGGGGGTGAGAGGTGAAGCTTTCTTT. Residues: CSAPLVGVRGEAFF.

This clonotype was seen a handful of times. The chain is built from TRBV15 and TRBJ2-7; 10 nucleotides align to TRBD1. Germline CDR1 reads LNHNV; CDR2 reads YYDKDF (reference sequence). The CDR3 extends over 12 amino acids. Here the CDR3 reads CATGTGAYEQYF. The CDR3 DNA follows: TGTGCTACCGGGACAGGGGCCTACGAGCAGTACTTC.

The chain is built from TRBV12-3 or TRBV12-4 and TRBJ2-7; TRBD2 agrees at 7 bases. The CDR3 consists of 15 residues. The J segment lost 6 bases and the V segment lost 2 bases, leaving 10 bases of the junction unmatched. The CDR3 nucleotides are TGTGCCAGCAGTTTATGGGGGGAGGGGAAGGGCGAGCAGTACTTC. Amino acids: CASSLWGEGKGEQYF.

V and J are TRBV6-2 or TRBV6-3 and TRBJ2-1; TRBD1 aligns across 9 bases. Germline V gene sequence: CDR1 MNHEY, CDR2 SVGEGT. J gave up 0 bases and V 0 bases, and 6 bases lay outside the gene matches. The CDR3 is made up of 18 amino acids. CDR3 sequence (DNA): TGTGCCAGCAGTTACTCACGGACAGGGGCCCTCTCCTACAATGAGCAGTTCTTC. As protein: CASSYSRTGALSYNEQFF.

The V call is TRBV5-6, the J call TRBJ2-4; TRBD1 matches at 8 bases. Germline CDR1 and CDR2: SGHDT and YYEEEE. The CDR3 is 16 amino acids. V lost 0 bases, J lost 1 base, and 3 bases stayed unmatched. The CDR3 nucleotides are TGTGCCAGCAGCTTGGCGGGACAGGCGGCCAAAAACATTCAGTACTTC. Protein sequence: CASSLAGQAAKNIQYF.

This clonotype was found many times. The gene calls are TRBV7-2 and TRBJ2-7; no clear D gene. The length of the CDR3 is 13 residues. CDR1 is SGHTA, CDR2 FQGNSA, per germline. The germline V and J ends were trimmed by 5 bases and 3 bases, with 11 bases remaining between them. CDR3 in amino acids: CASSQYKGYEQYF. The CDR3, as DNA: TGTGCCAGCAGCCAGTATAAAGGCTACGAGCAGTACTTC. The full variable domain, completed using reference TRBV7-2 and TRBJ2-7, is GAGVSQSPSNKVTEKGKDVELRCDPISGHTALYWYRQSLGQGLEFLIYFQGNSAPDKSGLPSDRFSAERTGGSVSTLTIQRTQQEDSAVYLCASSQYKGYEQYFGPGTRLTVT.

The chain joins TRBV7-9 to TRBJ1-1; a possible D gene is TRBD1 (6 bases). Trimming removed 0 bases at V and 10 bases at J, with 12 bases between. This CDR3 is built from 13 residues. Germline CDR1 reads SEHNR; CDR2 reads FQNEAQ (reference sequence). This CDR3 reads CASSLAGGERAFF. The DNA for the CDR3 is TGTGCCAGCAGCTTAGCCGGGGGCGAAAGAGCTTTCTTT.

This clonotype was detected ten times or more. The chain has TRBV10-2 and TRBJ2-1; 9 bases are a match to TRBD2. The germline V gene has CDR1 WSHSY and CDR2 SAAADI. The CDR3 is 12 residues long. The J segment lost 5 bases and the V segment lost 8 bases, leaving 1 base of the junction unmatched. CDR3 region: CASAGGHNEQFF. CDR3 DNA sequence: TGCGCCAGCGCGGGAGGGCACAATGAGCAGTTCTTC.

This sequence joins TRBV12-3 or TRBV12-4 and TRBJ2-7; D not resolved. The CDR3 loop spans 15 amino acids. The V and J ends lost 6 bases and 2 bases respectively, with 17 bases between them. The CDR3 coding sequence is TGTGCCAGCAGCCCTTTTGGCAGCCCAGCCTACGAGCAGTACTTC. Protein: CASSPFGSPAYEQYF.

The rearrangement links TRBV25-1 to TRBJ2-3; 11 positions match TRBD1. Losses at the gene ends were 6 bases for V and 6 bases for J; bases not matched to a gene: 5. Germline-derived CDR1 and CDR2 are MGHDK and SYGVNS. This CDR3 contains 14 residues. CDR3: CASRGQGAGDTQYF. The CDR3 DNA reads TGTGCCAGCAGAGGACAGGGGGCGGGGGATACGCAGTATTTT.

This clonotype showed up just a few times. The rearrangement uses TRBV4-3 and TRBJ2-3; TRBD2 matches at 11 bases. This CDR3 has 20 amino acids. Germline loops: CDR1 LGHNA, CDR2 YSLEER. V shed 0 bases, J shed 6 bases, and the junction held 17 bases outside the gene matches. The CDR3 DNA reads as TGCGCCAGCAGCCAAGATGATTATAGCGGGAGGGCCCTATTTACGGATACGCAGTATTTT. Translating gives CASSQDDYSGRALFTDTQYF.

This clonotype was picked up a small number of times. The chain is built from TRBV5-1 and TRBJ2-3, with 9 bases aligning to TRBD2. Germline trimming cut 7 bases from V and 4 bases from J; bases unmatched to any gene: 10. Germline V CDR1 and CDR2: SGHRS, YFSETQ. The CDR3 contains 15 residues. In DNA form, the CDR3 reads TGCGCCAGCGGCCTAGCGGGGAGCCTTTCAGATACGCAGTATTTT. This sequence encodes CASGLAGSLSDTQYF.

Many counts were recorded for this clonotype. The J gene is TRBJ2-1, the V gene TRBV29-1; perhaps TRBD2 as D (5 bases). This CDR3 is built from 15 residues. V dropped 7 bases and J dropped 0 bases, with 16 bases sitting between them. The germline V gene encodes CDR1 SQVTM and CDR2 ANQGSEA. The CDR3 region is CSEFGSESSYNEQFF. The CDR3 coding sequence is TGCAGCGAATTCGGTAGCGAAAGCTCCTACAATGAGCAGTTCTTC.

This clonotype has ten or more counts. This chain uses TRBV29-1 with TRBJ2-1; weak D call: TRBD2 (6 bases). Germline loops: CDR1 SQVTM, CDR2 ANQGSEA. This CDR3 is built from 13 residues. V lost 8 bases, J lost 5 bases, and 16 bases lay in between. As DNA, the CDR3 is TGCAGCACGATACGGGAGATTGACAATGAGCAGTTCTTC. Residues: CSTIREIDNEQFF.

The rearrangement uses TRBV20-1 and TRBJ2-1, with TRBD2 identical over 8 bases. CDR3 length: 14 amino acids. The germline V gene has CDR1 DFQATT and CDR2 SNEGSKA (reference sequence). V lost 6 bases, J lost 3 bases, and 7 bases stayed unmatched. The CDR3 loop reads CSATSGRSYNEQFF. The CDR3 DNA is TGCAGTGCCACCAGCGGGAGAAGCTACAATGAGCAGTTCTTC.

This clonotype was seen many times. This sequence joins TRBV24-1 and TRBJ1-1; the D gene is possibly TRBD1 (6 bases). This CDR3 is built from 13 residues. Trimming cost V 0 bases and J 5 bases, with 6 bases left between them. Germline assignment: CDR1 KGHDR and CDR2 SFDVKD. The CDR3 DNA reads TGTGCCACCAGTGATTTGACAGGGACTGAAGCTTTCTTT. Its protein is CATSDLTGTEAFF.

This sequence joins TRBV6-2 or TRBV6-3 and TRBJ2-4, with a weak D call TRBD1 (6 bases). The CDR3 totals 14 residues. Germline V gives CDR1 MNHEY, CDR2 SVGEGT. Deletions cut 2 bases from V and 8 bases from J, with 13 bases between. The CDR3 DNA is TGTGCCAGCAGTTACGGTCTCGAGGGGGACATTCAGTACTTC. The encoded protein is CASSYGLEGDIQYF.